Listed here is a single T cell receptor beta chain. What it binds is unknown. Memory CD4+ cells were the fraction left after CD45RA+ naive selection. These data belong to a study of shared clonotypes between healthy human individuals. General observations from the study: Naive subsets generally had larger estimated richness than memory subsets.

This table comes from immunoSEQ multiplex PCR, and its TCRdb copy is limited to in-frame clones, with some not included. In the table there are roughly 1,500,000 clones, approximately 98.5% of which are singletons. Material for sequencing was naive CD4+ T cells sorted from blood. As for subset: CD45RA+ positively selected. The clonotype originates from a man aged 25 to 40 in good health.

The DNA of the CDR3 is TGTGCCAGCAGCTTGGCCCCTAGACCGTTTTTT. Encoded protein: CASSLAPRPFF. V gene TRBV5-4 combines with J gene TRBJ2-2; no firm D call. Between the trimmed V and J ends, which lost 0 bases and 16 bases, there was a span of 10 bases. In germline, CDR1 is SGHNT, CDR2 YYREEE (reference sequence). The CDR3 is 11 amino acids.